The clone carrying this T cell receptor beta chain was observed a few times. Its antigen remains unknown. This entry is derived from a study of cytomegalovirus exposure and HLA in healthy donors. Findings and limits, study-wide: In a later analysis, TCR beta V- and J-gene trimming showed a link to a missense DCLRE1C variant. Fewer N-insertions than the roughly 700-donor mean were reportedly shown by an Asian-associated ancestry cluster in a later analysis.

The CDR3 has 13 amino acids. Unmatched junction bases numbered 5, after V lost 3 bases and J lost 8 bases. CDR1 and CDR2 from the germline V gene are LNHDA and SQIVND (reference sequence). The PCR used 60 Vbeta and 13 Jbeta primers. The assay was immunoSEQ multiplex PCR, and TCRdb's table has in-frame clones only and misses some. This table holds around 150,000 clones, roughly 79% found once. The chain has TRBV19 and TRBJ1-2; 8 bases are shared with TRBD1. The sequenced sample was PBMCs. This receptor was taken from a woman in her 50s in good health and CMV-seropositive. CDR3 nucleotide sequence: TGTGCCAGTAGTATGAGGCAGGGGGCCGGCTACACCTTC. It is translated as CASSMRQGAGYTF.